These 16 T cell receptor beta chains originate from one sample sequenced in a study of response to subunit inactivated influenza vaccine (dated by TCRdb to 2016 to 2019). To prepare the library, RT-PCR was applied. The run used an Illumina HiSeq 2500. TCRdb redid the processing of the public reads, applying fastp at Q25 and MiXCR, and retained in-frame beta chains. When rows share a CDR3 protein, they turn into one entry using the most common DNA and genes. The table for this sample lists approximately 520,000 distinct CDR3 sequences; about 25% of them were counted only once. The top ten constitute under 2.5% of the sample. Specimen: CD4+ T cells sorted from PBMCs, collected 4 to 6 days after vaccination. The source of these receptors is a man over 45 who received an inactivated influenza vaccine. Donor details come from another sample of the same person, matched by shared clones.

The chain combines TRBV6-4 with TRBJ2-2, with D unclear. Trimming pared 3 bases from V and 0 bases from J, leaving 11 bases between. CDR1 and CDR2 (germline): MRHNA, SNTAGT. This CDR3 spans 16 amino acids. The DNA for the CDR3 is TGTGCCAGCAGTGAATTTCCAGGCGCGAACACCGGGGAGCTGTTTTTT. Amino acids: CASSEFPGANTGELFF.

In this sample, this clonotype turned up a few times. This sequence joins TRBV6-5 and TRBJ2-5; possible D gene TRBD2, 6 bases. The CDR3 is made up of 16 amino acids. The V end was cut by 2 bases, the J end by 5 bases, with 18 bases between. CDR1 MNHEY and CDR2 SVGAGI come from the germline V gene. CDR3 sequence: CASSYGQGGGRETQYF. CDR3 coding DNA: TGTGCCAGCAGTTACGGGCAGGGAGGCGGACGGGAGACCCAGTACTTC.

The CDR3 nucleotides are TGTGCCAGCACCTCGGGCCGAGGACCAAAACAAGAGACCCAGTACTTC. This translates into CASTSGRGPKQETQYF. The rearrangement uses TRBV28 and TRBJ2-5; D is unclear. The CDR3 is 16 residues long. Germline CDR1 reads MDHEN; CDR2 reads SYDVKM. The germline V and J ends were trimmed by 7 bases and 2 bases, with 20 bases remaining between them. Supplemented by reference TRBV28 and TRBJ2-5, the full variable domain reads DVKVTQSSRYLVKRTGEKVFLECVQDMDHENMFWYRQDPGLGLRLIYFSYDVKMKEKGDIPEGYSVSREKKERFSLILESASTNQTSMYLCASTSGRGPKQETQYFGPGTRLLVL.

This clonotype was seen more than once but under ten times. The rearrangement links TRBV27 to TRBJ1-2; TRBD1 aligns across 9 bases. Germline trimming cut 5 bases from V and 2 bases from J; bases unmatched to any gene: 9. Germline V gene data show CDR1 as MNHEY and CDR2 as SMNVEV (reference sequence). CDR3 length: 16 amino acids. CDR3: CASSKGQGYWNYGYTF. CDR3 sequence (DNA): TGTGCCAGCAGTAAAGGACAGGGGTATTGGAACTATGGCTACACCTTC.

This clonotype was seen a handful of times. The CDR3 nucleotides read TGCAGTGCTAGAGATTCAGCGGGGGATCACAATGAGCAGTTCTTC. This codes for CSARDSAGDHNEQFF. The rearrangement joins TRBV20-1 to TRBJ2-1, with 8 bases identical to TRBD2. J gave up 5 bases and V 0 bases, and 6 bases lay outside the gene matches. CDR3 size: 15 residues. CDR1 DFQATT and CDR2 SNEGSKA come from the germline V gene (reference sequence).

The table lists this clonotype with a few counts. CDR3 sequence reads: CATSRDGEQYF. The CDR3, as DNA: TGTGCCACCAGCAGAGACGGGGAGCAGTACTTC. The genes are TRBV15 and TRBJ2-7; D ambiguous. Germline CDR1 is LNHNV and CDR2 is YYDKDF (reference sequence). Trimming stripped 0 bases from V and 7 bases from J, with 4 bases between. This CDR3 is 11 amino acids long. The whole variable domain, filled in from reference TRBV15 and TRBJ2-7, reads DAMVIQNPRYQVTQFGKPVTLSCSQTLNHNVMYWYQQKSSQAPKLLFHYYDKDFNNEADTPDNFQSRRPNTSFCFLDIRSPGLGDTAMYLCATSRDGEQYFGPGTRLTVT.

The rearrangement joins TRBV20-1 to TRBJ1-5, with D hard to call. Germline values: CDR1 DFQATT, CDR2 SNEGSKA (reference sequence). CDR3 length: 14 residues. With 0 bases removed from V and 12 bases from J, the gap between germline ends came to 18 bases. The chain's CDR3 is CSARDGTQSRGQHF. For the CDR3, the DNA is TGCAGTGCTAGAGATGGTACACAGAGCCGGGGCCAGCATTTT.

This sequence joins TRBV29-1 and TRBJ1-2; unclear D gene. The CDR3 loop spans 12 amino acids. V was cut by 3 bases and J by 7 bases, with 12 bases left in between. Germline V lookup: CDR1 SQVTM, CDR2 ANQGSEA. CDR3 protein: CSVDSGLGGYTF. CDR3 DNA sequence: TGCAGCGTTGATAGTGGGCTGGGTGGCTACACCTTC.

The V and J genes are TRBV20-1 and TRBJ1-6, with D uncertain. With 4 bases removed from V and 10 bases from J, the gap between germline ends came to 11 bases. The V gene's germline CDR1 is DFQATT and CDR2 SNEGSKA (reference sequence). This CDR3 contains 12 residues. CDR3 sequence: CSANRGRSPLHF. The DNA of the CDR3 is TGCAGTGCTAACCGAGGGCGGTCACCCCTCCACTTT.

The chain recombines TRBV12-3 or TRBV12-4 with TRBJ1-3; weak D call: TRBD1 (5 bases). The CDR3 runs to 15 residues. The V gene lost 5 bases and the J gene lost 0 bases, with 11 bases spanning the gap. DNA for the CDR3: TGTGCCAGCAGTAAGGGACCGCTCTCTGGAAACACCATATATTTT. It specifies CASSKGPLSGNTIYF.

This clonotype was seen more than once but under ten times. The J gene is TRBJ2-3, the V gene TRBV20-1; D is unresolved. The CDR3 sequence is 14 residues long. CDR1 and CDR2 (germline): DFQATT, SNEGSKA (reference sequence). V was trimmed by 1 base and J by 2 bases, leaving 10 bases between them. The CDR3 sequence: CSARVPGSTDTQYF. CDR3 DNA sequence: TGCAGTGCTAGAGTTCCCGGGTCCACAGATACGCAGTATTTT.

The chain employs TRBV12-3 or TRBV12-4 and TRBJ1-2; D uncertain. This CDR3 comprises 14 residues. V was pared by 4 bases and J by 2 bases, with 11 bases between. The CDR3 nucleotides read TGTGCCAGCAGTTCCCCCGGGATGAACTATGGCTACACCTTC. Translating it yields CASSSPGMNYGYTF.

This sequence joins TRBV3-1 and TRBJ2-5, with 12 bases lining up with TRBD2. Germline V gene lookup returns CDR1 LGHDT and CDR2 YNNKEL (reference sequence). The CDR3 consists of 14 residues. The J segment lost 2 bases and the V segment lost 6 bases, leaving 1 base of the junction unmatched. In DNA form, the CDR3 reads TGTGCCAGCAGGACTAGCGGGGGACAAGAGACCCAGTACTTC. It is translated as CASRTSGGQETQYF.

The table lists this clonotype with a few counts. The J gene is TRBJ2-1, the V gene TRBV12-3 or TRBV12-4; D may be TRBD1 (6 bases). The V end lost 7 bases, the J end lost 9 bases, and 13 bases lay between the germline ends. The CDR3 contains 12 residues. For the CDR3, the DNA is TGTGCCAGCAACCAAGGGGGTGGTGAGCAGTTCTTC. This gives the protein CASNQGGGEQFF.

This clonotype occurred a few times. The CDR3: CASRWDRGVSGYTF. The CDR3 DNA sequence: TGTGCCAGCAGATGGGACAGGGGAGTCTCTGGCTACACCTTC. The V call is TRBV2, the J call TRBJ1-2; TRBD1 agrees at 10 bases. There are 14 residues in the CDR3. After removal of 6 bases from V and 7 bases from J, the junction contained 8 bases not matched to a gene. The germline V gene has CDR1 SNHLY and CDR2 FYNNEI.

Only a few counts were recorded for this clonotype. CDR3 DNA sequence: TGTGCCTCAGGAGAGTGGAACAGGGGGTCCTACAATGAGCAGTTCTTC. Translated, it gives CASGEWNRGSYNEQFF. The chain is built from TRBV28 and TRBJ2-1; TRBD1 agrees at 8 bases. V lost 11 bases, J lost 1 base, and 13 bases stayed unmatched. This CDR3 contains 16 residues. Germline CDR1 and CDR2: MDHEN and SYDVKM.